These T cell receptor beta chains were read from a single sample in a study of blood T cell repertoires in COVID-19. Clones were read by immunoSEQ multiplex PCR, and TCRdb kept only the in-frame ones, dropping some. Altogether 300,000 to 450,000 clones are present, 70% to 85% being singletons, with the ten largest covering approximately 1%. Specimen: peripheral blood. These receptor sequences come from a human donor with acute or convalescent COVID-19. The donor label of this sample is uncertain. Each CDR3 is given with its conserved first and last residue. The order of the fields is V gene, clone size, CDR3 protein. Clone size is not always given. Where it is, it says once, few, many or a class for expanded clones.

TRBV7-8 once CASSPRTGSYSYNEQFF
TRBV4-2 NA CASAYVELETNEQFF
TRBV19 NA CASSTQTTNEKLFF
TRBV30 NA CAWSVGGSSYEQYF
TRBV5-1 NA CASSSSGQIANYGYTF
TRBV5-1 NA CASSLLRDRLYEQYF
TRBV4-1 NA CASSQGTSGVRSGEQFF
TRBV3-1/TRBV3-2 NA CASSHRTYGGQINTEAFF
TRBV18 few CASSPLASYNEQFF
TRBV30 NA CAWSVGAGGNTIYF
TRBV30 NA CAWSVPRTEETQYF
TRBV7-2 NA CASSLRREIYGYTF
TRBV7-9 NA CASSFGGLYGYTF
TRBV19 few CASSIDRGGTTEAFF
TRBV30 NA CAWAPGQGNTIYF
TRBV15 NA CATSRAKSETQYF
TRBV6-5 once CASSFGGMANEKLFF
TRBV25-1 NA CASSPPGHYNQPQHF
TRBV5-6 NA CASSQRQALSNTIYF
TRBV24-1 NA CATSDTGETEAFF
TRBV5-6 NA CASSRATEDQPQHF
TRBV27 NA CASSLYGTGGNTQYF
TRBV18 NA CASSPLAGINSYNEQFF
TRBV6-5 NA CASSLNLKPGNTIYF
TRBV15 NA CATSPRLGLNYGYTF
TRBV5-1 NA CASSGGLAGGGETQYF
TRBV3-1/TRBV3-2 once CASSQVGAPYNEQFF